This TCR beta chain originates from a study of monozygotic twins with inflammatory bowel disease. The study, taken as a whole, reports: Patients with IBD had less TCRbeta diversity (inverse Simpson) than their healthy co-twins. Different subtypes (of T cells) could not be told apart from one another.

This CDR3 spans 15 amino acids. TCRdb re-analyzed the 5' RACE reads; it lists each CDR3 protein once, without DNA. Its listing shows approximately 300,000 distinct CDR3 sequences. About this clonotype itself: Its antigen is not known.

The chain combines TRBV12-3 or TRBV12-4 with TRBJ2-2; TCRdb reports TRBD1, a call that lacks DNA to check it against. Sequencing was carried out using blood. The sequence came from a human donor with ulcerative colitis or Crohn's disease, or a healthy co-twin of an affected twin (not recorded which). The CDR3 loop is CASSLRQANTGELFF.